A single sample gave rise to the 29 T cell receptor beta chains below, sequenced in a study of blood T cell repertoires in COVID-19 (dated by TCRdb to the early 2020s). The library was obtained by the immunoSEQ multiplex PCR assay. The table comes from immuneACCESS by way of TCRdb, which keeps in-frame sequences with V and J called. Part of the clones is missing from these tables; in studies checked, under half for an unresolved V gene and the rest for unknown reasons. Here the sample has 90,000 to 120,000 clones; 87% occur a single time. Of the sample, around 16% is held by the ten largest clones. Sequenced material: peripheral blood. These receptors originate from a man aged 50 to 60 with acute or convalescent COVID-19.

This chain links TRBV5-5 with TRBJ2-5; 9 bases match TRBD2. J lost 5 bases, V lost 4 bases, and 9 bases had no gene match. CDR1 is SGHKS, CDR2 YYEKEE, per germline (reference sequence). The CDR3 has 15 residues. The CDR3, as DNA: TGTGCCAGCAGCCCTTTGGCGGGAGGGCCGGAGACCCAGTACTTC. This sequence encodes CASSPLAGGPETQYF. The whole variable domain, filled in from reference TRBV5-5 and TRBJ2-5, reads DAGVTQSPTHLIKTRGQQVTLRCSPISGHKSVSWYQQVLGQGPQFIFQYYEKEERGRGNFPDRFSARQFPNYSSELNVNALLLGDSALYLCASSPLAGGPETQYFGPGTRLLVL.

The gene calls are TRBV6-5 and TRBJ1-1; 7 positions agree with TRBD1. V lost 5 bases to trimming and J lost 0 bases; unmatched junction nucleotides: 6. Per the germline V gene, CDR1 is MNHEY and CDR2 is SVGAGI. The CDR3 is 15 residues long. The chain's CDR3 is CASSTDRLLNTEAFF. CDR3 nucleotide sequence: TGTGCCAGCAGTACGGACAGGCTCCTGAACACTGAAGCTTTCTTT.

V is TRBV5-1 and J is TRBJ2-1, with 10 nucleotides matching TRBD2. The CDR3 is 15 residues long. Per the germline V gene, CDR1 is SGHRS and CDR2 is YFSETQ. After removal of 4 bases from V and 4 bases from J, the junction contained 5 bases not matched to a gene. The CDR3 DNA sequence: TGCGCCAGCAGCCCCGGGACTAGCGTATACAATGAGCAGTTCTTC. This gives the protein CASSPGTSVYNEQFF. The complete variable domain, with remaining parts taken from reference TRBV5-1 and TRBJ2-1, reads KAGVTQTPRYLIKTRGQQVTLSCSPISGHRSVSWYQQTPGQGLQFLFEYFSETQRNKGNFPGRFSGRQFSNSRSEMNVSTLELGDSALYLCASSPGTSVYNEQFFGPGTRLTVL.

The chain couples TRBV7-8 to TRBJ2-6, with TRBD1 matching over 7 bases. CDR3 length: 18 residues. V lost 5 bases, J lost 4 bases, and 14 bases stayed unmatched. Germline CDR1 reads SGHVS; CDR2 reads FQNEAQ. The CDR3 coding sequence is TGTGCCAGCAGCACAAGAAATACAGGGGCGATAGGGGCCAACGTCCTGACTTTC. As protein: CASSTRNTGAIGANVLTF.

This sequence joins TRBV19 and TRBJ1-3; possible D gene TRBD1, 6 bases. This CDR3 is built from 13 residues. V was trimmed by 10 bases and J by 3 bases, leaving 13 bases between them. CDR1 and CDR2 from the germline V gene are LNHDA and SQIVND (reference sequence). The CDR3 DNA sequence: TGTGCCACCGGACAGTCGGATGGAAACACCATATATTTT. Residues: CATGQSDGNTIYF.

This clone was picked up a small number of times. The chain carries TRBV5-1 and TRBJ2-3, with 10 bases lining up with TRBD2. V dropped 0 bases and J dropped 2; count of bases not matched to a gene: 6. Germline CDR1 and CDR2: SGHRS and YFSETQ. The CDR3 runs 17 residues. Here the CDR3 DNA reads TGCGCCAGCAGCTTGGCCGCTAGCGGGAGTGCCACAGATACGCAGTATTTT. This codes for CASSLAASGSATDTQYF.

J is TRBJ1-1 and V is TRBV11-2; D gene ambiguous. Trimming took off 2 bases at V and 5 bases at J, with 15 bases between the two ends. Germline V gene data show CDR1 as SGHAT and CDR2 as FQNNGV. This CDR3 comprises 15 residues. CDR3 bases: TGTGCCAGCAGCTTATACTTCTTTCGGGAAACTGAAGCTTTCTTT. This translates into CASSLYFFRETEAFF.

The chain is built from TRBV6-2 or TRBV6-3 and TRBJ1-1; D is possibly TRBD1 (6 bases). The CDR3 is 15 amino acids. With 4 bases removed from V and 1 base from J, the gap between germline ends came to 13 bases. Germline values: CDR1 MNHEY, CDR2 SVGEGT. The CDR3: CASSSHGGPNTEAFF. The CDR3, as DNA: TGTGCCAGCAGTTCCCACGGGGGGCCGAACACTGAAGCTTTCTTT.

The CDR3 DNA follows: TGTGCCAGCAGCTCTAACAGGGAGGGGAATCAGCCCCAGCATTTT. Its protein is CASSSNREGNQPQHF. The J gene is TRBJ1-5, the V gene TRBV13; a weak D match, TRBD1 (6 bases). With 4 bases removed from V and 4 bases from J, the gap between germline ends came to 14 bases. Germline-derived CDR1 and CDR2 are PRHDT and FYEKMQ (reference sequence). This CDR3 spans 15 amino acids. Based on the CDR3 plus reference TRBV13 and TRBJ1-5, the full variable domain is AAGVIQSPRHLIKEKRETATLKCYPIPRHDTVYWYQQGPGQDPQFLISFYEKMQSDKGSIPDRFSAQQFSDYHSELNMSSLELGDSALYFCASSSNREGNQPQHFGDGTRLSIL.

The CDR3: CASSFGRSTDTQYF. The CDR3 DNA reads TGTGCCAGCAGCTTTGGCCGTAGCACAGATACGCAGTATTTT. This rearrangement joins TRBV7-2 to TRBJ2-3; D not resolved. CDR1 SGHTA and CDR2 FQGNSA come from the germline V gene. CDR3 size: 14 residues. Trimming shortened V by 3 bases and J by 0 bases, and 7 bases separated the two germline ends.

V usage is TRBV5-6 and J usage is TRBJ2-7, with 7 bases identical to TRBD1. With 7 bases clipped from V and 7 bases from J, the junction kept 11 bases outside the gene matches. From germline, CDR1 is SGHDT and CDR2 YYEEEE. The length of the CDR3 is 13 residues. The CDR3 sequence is CASRSRGTGEQYF. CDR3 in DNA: TGTGCCAGCCGGAGCAGGGGGACGGGAGAGCAGTACTTC.

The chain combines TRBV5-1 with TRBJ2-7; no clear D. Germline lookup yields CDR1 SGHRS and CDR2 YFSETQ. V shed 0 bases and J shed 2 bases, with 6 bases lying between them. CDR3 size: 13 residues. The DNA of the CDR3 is TGCGCCAGCAGCTTGGAGGCGGCCTACGAGCAGTACTTC. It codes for CASSLEAAYEQYF.

CDR3 sequence (DNA): TGTGCCAGCAGCCCGGGACTAGCGGGAATTACCGGGGAGCTGTTTTTT. Amino acids: CASSPGLAGITGELFF. This chain joins TRBV5-8 and TRBJ2-2; 13 nucleotides match TRBD2. CDR3 length equals 16 residues. Germline V gene data show CDR1 as SGHTS and CDR2 as YDEGEE. J lost 5 bases, V lost 4 bases, and 5 bases had no gene match.

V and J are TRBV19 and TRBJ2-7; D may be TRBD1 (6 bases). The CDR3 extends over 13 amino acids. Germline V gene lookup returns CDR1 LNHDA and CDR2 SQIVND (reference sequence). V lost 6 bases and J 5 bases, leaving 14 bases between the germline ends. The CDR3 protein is CASRAGTKDEQYF. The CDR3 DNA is TGTGCCAGTAGGGCAGGGACAAAGGACGAGCAGTACTTC.

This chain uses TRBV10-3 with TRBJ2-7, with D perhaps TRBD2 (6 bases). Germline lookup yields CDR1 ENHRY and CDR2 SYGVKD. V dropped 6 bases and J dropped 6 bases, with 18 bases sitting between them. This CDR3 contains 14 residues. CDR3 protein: CAIRNIGSIGEQYF. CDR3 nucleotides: TGTGCCATCAGAAATATCGGGAGTATCGGCGAGCAGTACTTC.

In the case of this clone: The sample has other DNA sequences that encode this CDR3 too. The CDR3 region is CSVDTSGIYNEQFF. CDR3 DNA sequence: TGCAGCGTTGATACTAGCGGGATTTACAATGAGCAGTTCTTC. The chain combines TRBV29-1 with TRBJ2-1, with 10 bases aligning to TRBD2. This CDR3 is built from 14 residues. The V and J ends lost 3 bases and 4 bases, in that order; junction bases with no gene match: 3. CDR1 is SQVTM and CDR2 is ANQGSEA in the germline V gene.

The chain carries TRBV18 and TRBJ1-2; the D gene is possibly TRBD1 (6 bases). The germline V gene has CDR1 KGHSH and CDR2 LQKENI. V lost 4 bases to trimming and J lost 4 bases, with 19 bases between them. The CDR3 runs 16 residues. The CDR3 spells CASSRQDLSKIYGYTF. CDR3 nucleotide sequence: TGTGCCAGCTCACGACAGGACCTGTCGAAGATCTATGGCTACACCTTC.

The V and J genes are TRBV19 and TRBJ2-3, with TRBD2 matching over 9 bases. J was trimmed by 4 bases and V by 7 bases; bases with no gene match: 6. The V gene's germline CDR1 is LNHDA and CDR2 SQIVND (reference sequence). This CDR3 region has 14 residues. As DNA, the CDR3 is TGTGCCAGTACTGGCGGGAGGGCCTCAGATACGCAGTATTTT. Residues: CASTGGRASDTQYF.

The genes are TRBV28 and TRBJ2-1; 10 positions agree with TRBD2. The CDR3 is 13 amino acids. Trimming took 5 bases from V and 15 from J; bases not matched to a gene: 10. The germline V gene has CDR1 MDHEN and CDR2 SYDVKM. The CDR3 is CASSPLLAGDRFF. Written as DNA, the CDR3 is TGTGCCAGCAGTCCCCTTCTAGCGGGAGATCGGTTCTTC.

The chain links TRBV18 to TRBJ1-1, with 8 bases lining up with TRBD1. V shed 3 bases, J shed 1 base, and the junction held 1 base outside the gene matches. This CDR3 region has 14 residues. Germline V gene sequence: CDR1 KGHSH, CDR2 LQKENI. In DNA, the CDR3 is TGTGCCAGCTCACCGGACAGGGCGAACACTGAAGCTTTCTTT. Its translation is CASSPDRANTEAFF.

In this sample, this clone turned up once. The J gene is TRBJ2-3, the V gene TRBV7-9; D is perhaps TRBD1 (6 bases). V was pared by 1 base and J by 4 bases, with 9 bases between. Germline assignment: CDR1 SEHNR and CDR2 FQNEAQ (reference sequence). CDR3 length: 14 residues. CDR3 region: CASSLVQGADTQYF. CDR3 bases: TGTGCCAGCAGCTTAGTACAGGGAGCAGATACGCAGTATTTT. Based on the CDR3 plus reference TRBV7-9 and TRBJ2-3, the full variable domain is DTGVSQNPRHKITKRGQNVTFRCDPISEHNRLYWYRQTLGQGPEFLTYFQNEAQLEKSRLLSDRFSAERPKGSFSTLEIQRTEQGDSAMYLCASSLVQGADTQYFGPGTRLTVL.

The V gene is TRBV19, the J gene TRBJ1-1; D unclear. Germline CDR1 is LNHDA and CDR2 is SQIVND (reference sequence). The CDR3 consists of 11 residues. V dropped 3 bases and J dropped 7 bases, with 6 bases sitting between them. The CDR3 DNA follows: TGTGCCAGTAGTATTAAGCTTGAAGCTTTCTTT. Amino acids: CASSIKLEAFF.

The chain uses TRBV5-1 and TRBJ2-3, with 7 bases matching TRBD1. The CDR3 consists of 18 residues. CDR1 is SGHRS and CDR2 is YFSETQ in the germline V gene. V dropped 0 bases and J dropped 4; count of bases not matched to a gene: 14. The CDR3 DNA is TGCGCCAGCAGCTTGGCGGCTAGCTTTAGTAGGGGGCCAGATACGCAGTATTTT. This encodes CASSLAASFSRGPDTQYF.

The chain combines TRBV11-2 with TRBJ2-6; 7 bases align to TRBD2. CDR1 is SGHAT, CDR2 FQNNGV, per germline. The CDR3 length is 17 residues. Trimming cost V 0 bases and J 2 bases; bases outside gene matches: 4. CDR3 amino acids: CASSLEGAGPGANVLTF. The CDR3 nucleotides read TGTGCCAGCAGCTTAGAGGGAGCGGGGCCTGGGGCCAACGTCCTGACTTTC. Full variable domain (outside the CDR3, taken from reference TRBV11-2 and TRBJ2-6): EAGVAQSPRYKIIEKRQSVAFWCNPISGHATLYWYQQILGQGPKLLIQFQNNGVVDDSQLPKDRFSAERLKGVDSTLKIQPAKLEDSAVYLCASSLEGAGPGANVLTFGAGSRLTVL.

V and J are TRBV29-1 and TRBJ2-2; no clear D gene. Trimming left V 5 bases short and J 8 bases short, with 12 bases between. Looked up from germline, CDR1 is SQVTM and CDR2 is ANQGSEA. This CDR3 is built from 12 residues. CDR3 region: CSVRGVLGELFF. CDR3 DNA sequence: TGCAGCGTTCGCGGAGTACTGGGGGAGCTGTTTTTT.

The CDR3 loop is CASSHREPGNTIYF. CDR3 DNA sequence: TGTGCCAGCAGTCACAGGGAACCCGGAAACACCATATATTTT. The J gene is TRBJ1-3, the V gene TRBV6-6; possible D gene TRBD1, 6 bases. Trimming left V 5 bases short and J 4 bases short, with 12 bases between. Germline CDR1 MNHNY, CDR2 SVGAGI (reference sequence). CDR3 length equals 14 residues.

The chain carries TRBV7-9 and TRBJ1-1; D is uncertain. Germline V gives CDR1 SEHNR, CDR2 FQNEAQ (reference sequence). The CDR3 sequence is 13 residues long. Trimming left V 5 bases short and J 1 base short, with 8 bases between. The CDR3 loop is CASSLSENTEAFF. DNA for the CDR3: TGTGCCAGCAGCCTGAGCGAGAACACTGAAGCTTTCTTT.

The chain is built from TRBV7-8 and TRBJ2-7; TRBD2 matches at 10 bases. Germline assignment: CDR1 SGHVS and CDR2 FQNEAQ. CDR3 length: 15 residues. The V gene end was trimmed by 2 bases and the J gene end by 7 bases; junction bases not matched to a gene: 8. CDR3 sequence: CASSLYLAGASEQYF. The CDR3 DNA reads TGTGCCAGCAGCTTATATCTAGCGGGAGCATCTGAGCAGTACTTC.

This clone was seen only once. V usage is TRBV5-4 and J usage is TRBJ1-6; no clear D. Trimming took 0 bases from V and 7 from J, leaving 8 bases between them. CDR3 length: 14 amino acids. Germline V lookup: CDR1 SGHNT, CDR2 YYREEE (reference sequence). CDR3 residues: CASSLAWANSPLHF. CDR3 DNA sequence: TGTGCCAGCAGCTTGGCATGGGCCAATTCACCCCTCCACTTT.